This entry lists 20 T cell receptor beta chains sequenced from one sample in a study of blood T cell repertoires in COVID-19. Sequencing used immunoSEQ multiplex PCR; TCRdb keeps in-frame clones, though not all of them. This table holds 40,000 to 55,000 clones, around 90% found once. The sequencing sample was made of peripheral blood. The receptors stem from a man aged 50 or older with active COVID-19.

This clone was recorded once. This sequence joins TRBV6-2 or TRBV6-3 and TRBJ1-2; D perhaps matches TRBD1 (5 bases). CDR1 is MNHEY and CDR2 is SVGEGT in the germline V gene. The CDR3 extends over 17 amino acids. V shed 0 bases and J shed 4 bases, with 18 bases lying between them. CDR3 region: CASSYSIGGAPGYGYTF. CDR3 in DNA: TGTGCCAGCAGTTACTCGATTGGAGGGGCGCCGGGCTATGGCTACACCTTC.

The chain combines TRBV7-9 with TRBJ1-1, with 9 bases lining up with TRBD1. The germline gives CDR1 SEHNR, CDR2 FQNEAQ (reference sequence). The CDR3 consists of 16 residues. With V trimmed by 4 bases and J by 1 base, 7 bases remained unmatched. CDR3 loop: CASSSGTGWGNTEAFF. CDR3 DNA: TGTGCCAGCAGCTCGGGGACAGGGTGGGGGAACACTGAAGCTTTCTTT.

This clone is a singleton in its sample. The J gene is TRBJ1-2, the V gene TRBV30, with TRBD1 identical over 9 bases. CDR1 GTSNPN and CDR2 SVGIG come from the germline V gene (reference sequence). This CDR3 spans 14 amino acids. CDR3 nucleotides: TGTGGCTCCGGGACAGGGTGGAAACCCCACGGCTACACCTTC. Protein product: CGSGTGWKPHGYTF. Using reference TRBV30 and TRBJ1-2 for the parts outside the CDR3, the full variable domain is SQTIHQWPATLVQPVGSPLSLECTVEGTSNPNLYWYRQAAGRGLQLLFYSVGIGQISSEVPQNLSASRPQDRQFILSSKKLLLSDSGFYLCGSGTGWKPHGYTFGSGTRLTVV.

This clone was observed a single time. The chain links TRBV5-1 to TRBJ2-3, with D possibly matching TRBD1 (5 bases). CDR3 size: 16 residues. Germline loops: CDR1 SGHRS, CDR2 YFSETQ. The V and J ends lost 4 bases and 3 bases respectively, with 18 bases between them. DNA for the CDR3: TGCGCCAGCAGCCCCCTTTTAGGGGATGGGACAGATACGCAGTATTTT. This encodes CASSPLLGDGTDTQYF.

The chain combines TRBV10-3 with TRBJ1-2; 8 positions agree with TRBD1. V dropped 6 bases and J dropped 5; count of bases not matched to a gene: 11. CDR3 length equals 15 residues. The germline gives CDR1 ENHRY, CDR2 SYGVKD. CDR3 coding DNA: TGTGCCATCAGCACCTCCGGGACAGGAGGTTATGGCTACACCTTC. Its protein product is CAISTSGTGGYGYTF.

The DNA of the CDR3 is TGTGCCAGTAGTATGTCGAACTCTCGCGCAGATACGCAGTATTTT. Translation: CASSMSNSRADTQYF. The J gene is TRBJ2-3, the V gene TRBV19; D is ambiguous. From germline, CDR1 is LNHDA and CDR2 SQIVND (reference sequence). V gave up 3 bases and J gave up 4 bases, with 14 bases separating them. The CDR3 totals 15 residues. The full variable domain, in which reference TRBV19 and TRBJ2-3 provide the parts outside the CDR3, is DGGITQSPKYLFRKEGQNVTLSCEQNLNHDAMYWYRQDPGQGLRLIYYSQIVNDFQKGDIAEGYSVSREKKESFPLTVTSAQKNPTAFYLCASSMSNSRADTQYFGPGTRLTVL.

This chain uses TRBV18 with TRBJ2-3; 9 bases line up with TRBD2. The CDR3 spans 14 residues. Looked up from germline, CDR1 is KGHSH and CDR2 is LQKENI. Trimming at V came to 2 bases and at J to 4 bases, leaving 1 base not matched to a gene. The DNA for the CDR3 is TGTGCCAGCTCACCAGGGACTAGCCCAGATACGCAGTATTTT. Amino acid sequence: CASSPGTSPDTQYF.

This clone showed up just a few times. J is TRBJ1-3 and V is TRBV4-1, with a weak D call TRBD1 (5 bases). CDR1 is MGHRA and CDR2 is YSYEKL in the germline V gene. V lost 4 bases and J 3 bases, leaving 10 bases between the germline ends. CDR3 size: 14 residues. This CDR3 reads CASSPGGGGNTIYF. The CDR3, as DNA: TGCGCCAGCAGCCCGGGGGGGGGTGGAAACACCATATATTTT.

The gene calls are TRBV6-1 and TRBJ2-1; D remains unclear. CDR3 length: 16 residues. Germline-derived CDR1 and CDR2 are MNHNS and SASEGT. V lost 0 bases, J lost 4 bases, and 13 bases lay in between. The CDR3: CASSEASLGWYNEQFF. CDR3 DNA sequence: TGTGCCAGCAGTGAAGCGTCCCTAGGTTGGTACAATGAGCAGTTCTTC.

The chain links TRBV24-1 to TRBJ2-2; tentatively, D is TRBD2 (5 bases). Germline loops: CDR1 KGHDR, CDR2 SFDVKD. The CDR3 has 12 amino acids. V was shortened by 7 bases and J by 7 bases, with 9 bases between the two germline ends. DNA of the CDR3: TGTGCCACCAGAGGACGGGGCGGGGAGCTGTTTTTT. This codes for CATRGRGGELFF.

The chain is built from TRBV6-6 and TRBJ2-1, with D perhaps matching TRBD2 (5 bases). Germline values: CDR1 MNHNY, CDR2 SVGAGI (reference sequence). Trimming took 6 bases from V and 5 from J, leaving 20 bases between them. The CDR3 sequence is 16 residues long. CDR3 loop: CASSQDGGTFDNEQFF. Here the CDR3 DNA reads TGTGCCAGCAGCCAAGACGGAGGTACCTTTGACAATGAGCAGTTCTTC.

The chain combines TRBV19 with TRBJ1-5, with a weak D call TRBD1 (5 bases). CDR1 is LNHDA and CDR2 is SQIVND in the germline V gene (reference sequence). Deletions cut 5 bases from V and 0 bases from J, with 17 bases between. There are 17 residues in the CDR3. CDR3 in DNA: TGTGCCAGTAGTCCCCCCGGGCGGGGGAATAGCAATCAGCCCCAGCATTTT. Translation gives CASSPPGRGNSNQPQHF.

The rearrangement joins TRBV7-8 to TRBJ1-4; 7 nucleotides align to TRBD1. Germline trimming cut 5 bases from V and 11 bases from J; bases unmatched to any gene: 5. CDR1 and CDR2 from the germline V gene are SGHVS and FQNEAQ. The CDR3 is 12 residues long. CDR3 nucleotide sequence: TGTGCCAGCAGCCCGGAGACAGGGAAACTGTTTTTT. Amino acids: CASSPETGKLFF.

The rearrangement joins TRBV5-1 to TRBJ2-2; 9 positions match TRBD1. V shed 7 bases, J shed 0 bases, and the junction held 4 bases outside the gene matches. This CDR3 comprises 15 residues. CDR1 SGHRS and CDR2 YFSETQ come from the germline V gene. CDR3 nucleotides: TGCGCCAGCCGGGACAGGGAAACGAACACCGGGGAGCTGTTTTTT. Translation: CASRDRETNTGELFF.

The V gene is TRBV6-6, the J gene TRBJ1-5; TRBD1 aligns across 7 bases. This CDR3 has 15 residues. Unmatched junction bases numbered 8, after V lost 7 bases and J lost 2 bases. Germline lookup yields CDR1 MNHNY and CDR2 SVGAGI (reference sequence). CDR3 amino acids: CASTLRQGGNQPQHF. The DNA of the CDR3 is TGTGCCAGCACCTTACGACAGGGCGGCAATCAGCCCCAGCATTTT.

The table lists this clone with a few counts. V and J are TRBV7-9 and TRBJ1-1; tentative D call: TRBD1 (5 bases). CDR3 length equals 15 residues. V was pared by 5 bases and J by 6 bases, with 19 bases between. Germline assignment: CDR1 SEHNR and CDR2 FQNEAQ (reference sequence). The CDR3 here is CASSQVSGKGPEAFF. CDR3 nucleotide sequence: TGTGCCAGCAGCCAGGTGTCAGGGAAGGGCCCTGAAGCTTTCTTT.

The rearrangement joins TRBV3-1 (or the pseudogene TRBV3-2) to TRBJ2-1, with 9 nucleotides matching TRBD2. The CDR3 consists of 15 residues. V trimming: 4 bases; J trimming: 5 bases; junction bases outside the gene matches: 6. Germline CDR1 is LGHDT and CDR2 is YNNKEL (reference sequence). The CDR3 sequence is CASSRGTSRNNEQFF. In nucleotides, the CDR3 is TGTGCCAGCAGCCGCGGGACTAGCAGGAACAATGAGCAGTTCTTC.

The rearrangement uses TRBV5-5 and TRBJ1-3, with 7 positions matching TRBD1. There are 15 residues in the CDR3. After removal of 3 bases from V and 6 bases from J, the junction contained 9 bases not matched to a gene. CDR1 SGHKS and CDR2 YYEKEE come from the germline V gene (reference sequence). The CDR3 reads CASSSLGGEANTIYF. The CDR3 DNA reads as TGTGCCAGCAGCTCTTTAGGGGGCGAAGCAAACACCATATATTTT.

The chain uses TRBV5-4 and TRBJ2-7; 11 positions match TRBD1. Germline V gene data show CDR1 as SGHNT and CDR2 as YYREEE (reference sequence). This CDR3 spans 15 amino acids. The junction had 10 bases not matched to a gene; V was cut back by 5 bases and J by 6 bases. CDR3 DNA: TGTGCCAGCAGTCTGATCGGACAGGGGGCGGGCGAGCAGTACGTC. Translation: CASSLIGQGAGEQYV.

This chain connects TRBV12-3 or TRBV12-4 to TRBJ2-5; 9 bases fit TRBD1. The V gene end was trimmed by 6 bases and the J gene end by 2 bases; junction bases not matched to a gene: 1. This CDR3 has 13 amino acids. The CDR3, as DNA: TGTGCCAGCAGACAGGGGGCACAAGAGACCCAGTACTTC. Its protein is CASRQGAQETQYF.